The clone carrying this T cell receptor (beta chain) was recorded a few times. The sample comes from a study of blood T cell repertoires in COVID-19. As for the study in general: The United States, Italy and Spain supplied acute and convalescent COVID-19 samples. PBMCs, B-cell-depleted T cells, or T cells provided the cDNA or gDNA that made up the material.

Only in-frame clones appear in the TCRdb table, and some are missing; sequencing was by immunoSEQ multiplex PCR. The table includes about 130,000 clones, roughly 80% detected once. The receptor comes from a woman in her forties or fifties with acute or convalescent COVID-19. The material sequenced was peripheral blood.

The CDR3 region is CAWSTNRVGEQYF. The DNA for the CDR3 is TGTGCCTGGAGTACTAACAGGGTGGGCGAGCAGTACTTC. The V gene is TRBV30, the J gene TRBJ2-7; D perhaps matches TRBD1 (6 bases). CDR3 size: 13 residues. The V end lost 2 bases, the J end lost 6 bases, and 14 bases lay between the germline ends. Looked up from germline, CDR1 is GTSNPN and CDR2 is SVGIG (reference sequence).